The 13 T cell receptor beta chains in this list originate from one sample, sequenced in a study of human T cells and chemical hapten exposure. TCRdb redid the calling of the RACE reads with MiXCR, one entry per CDR3 protein. The sample shows about 340,000 distinct CDR3 sequences, 6% to 8.5% of them seen only once. Time point: patch test 1, 2 weeks after DPC sensitization. Indicated treatment: therapeutic diphenylcyclopropenone sensitization with weekly scalp DPC. Sequenced here: whole blood, sampled in connection with sensitization to the hapten diphenylcyclopropenone (DPC). The receptor source for this set is a young woman with alopecia areata. Some clones in this sample may be carry-over from other donors' samples.

There are a few counts of this clonotype. The genes are TRBV2 and TRBJ1-5; TRBD1 is a possible D gene (5 bases). Germline loops: CDR1 SNHLY, CDR2 FYNNEI. CDR3 size: 12 residues. With 5 bases removed from V and 6 bases from J, the gap between germline ends came to 8 bases. CDR3 DNA: TGTGCCAGCAGTCGGGGGGTTCAGCCCCAGCATTTT. Amino acid sequence: CASSRGVQPQHF.

In this sample, this clonotype turned up a few times. The chain uses TRBV7-9 and TRBJ2-1; D is uncertain. Germline V gene data show CDR1 as SEHNR and CDR2 as FQNEAQ (reference sequence). The CDR3 loop spans 12 amino acids. The V and J ends lost 2 bases and 10 bases respectively, with 9 bases between them. In nucleotides, the CDR3 is TGTGCCAGCAGCTTATTCCAATGGGAGCAGTTCTTC. Amino acid sequence: CASSLFQWEQFF.

V and J are TRBV6-5 and TRBJ1-1; unclear D gene. Germline lookup yields CDR1 MNHEY and CDR2 SVGAGI. The CDR3 is made up of 14 amino acids. V lost 3 bases, J lost 1 base, and 9 bases lay in between. CDR3 sequence (DNA): TGTGCCAGCAGTTATGACTTATGGAACACTGAAGCTTTCTTT. It codes for CASSYDLWNTEAFF.

This clonotype turned up a few times. This chain joins TRBV6-4 and TRBJ2-1; 12 nucleotides match TRBD2. This CDR3 comprises 20 residues. Per the germline V gene, CDR1 is MRHNA and CDR2 is SNTAGT. V gave up 2 bases and J gave up 8 bases; unmatched junction bases: 19. The CDR3 DNA sequence: TGTGCCAGCAGTGACCGTCGGCTAGCGGGGGGGATCCCTGAGTGGTATGAGCAGTTCTTC. This codes for CASSDRRLAGGIPEWYEQFF.

Only a few counts were recorded for this clonotype. The chain has TRBV6-6 and TRBJ2-3; 7 bases map to TRBD1. The CDR3 length is 18 residues. The V and J ends lost 5 bases and 3 bases, in that order; junction bases with no gene match: 17. CDR1 and CDR2 from the germline V gene are MNHNY and SVGAGI (reference sequence). The CDR3 DNA sequence: TGTGCCAGCAGTCTTGCAGGGGGAATGACGGCGGGTACAGATACGCAGTATTTT. This encodes CASSLAGGMTAGTDTQYF.

This clonotype was detected many times. DNA of the CDR3: TGTGCCAGCAGCCAAGGAAAAAGCGGGGGGGCCTCACGGGATACGCAGTATTTT. Its protein product is CASSQGKSGGASRDTQYF. The V gene is TRBV3-1, the J gene TRBJ2-3, with 10 positions matching TRBD2. The junction had 13 bases not matched to a gene; V was cut back by 1 base and J by 6 bases. Per germline, CDR1 LGHDT and CDR2 YNNKEL (reference sequence). CDR3 size: 18 residues.

This clonotype was detected ten times or more. This chain joins TRBV27 and TRBJ2-3; D is unresolved. Germline CDR1 reads MNHEY; CDR2 reads SMNVEV (reference sequence). Trimming stripped 3 bases from V and 0 bases from J, with 7 bases between. This CDR3 spans 14 amino acids. CDR3 amino acids: CASSLVRSTDTQYF. The CDR3 DNA reads TGTGCCAGCAGTTTGGTACGGAGCACAGATACGCAGTATTTT.

There are many counts of this clonotype. The V and J genes are TRBV4-1 and TRBJ1-2; D is uncertain. Germline CDR1 MGHRA, CDR2 YSYEKL. V was trimmed by 0 bases and J by 3 bases, leaving 11 bases between them. The CDR3 extends over 15 amino acids. Here the CDR3 reads CASSQDPQVDYGYTF. DNA of the CDR3: TGCGCCAGCAGCCAAGATCCTCAGGTGGACTATGGCTACACCTTC.

This clonotype was picked up a small number of times. J is TRBJ1-1 and V is TRBV5-1, with a tentative D call TRBD1 (5 bases). V was trimmed by 4 bases and J by 8 bases, leaving 12 bases between them. CDR1 is SGHRS and CDR2 is YFSETQ in the germline V gene. The CDR3 runs to 12 residues. In DNA, the CDR3 is TGCGCCAGCAGCCTGGGGACGGACGAAGCTTTCTTT. Protein: CASSLGTDEAFF. The full variable domain, its missing parts supplied by reference TRBV5-1 and TRBJ1-1, is KAGVTQTPRYLIKTRGQQVTLSCSPISGHRSVSWYQQTPGQGLQFLFEYFSETQRNKGNFPGRFSGRQFSNSRSEMNVSTLELGDSALYLCASSLGTDEAFFGQGTRLTVV.

CDR3 DNA sequence: TGTGCCAGCAGCTTTGCAAACCAAGAGACCCAGTACTTC. Its protein is CASSFANQETQYF. The chain combines TRBV7-6 with TRBJ2-5; no clear D gene. CDR3 length: 13 amino acids. Trimming shortened V by 3 bases and J by 0 bases, and 5 bases separated the two germline ends. The germline CDR1 and CDR2 sequences are SGHVS and FNYEAQ.

The gene calls are TRBV6-6 and TRBJ1-6; D remains unclear. V was clipped by 5 bases and J by 5 bases, with 10 bases between them. Germline V gene data show CDR1 as MNHNY and CDR2 as SVGAGI (reference sequence). The CDR3 length is 14 residues. The CDR3: CASSLRPNNSPLHF. The CDR3 DNA reads TGTGCCAGCAGTCTCAGGCCAAATAATTCACCCCTCCACTTT.

In this sample, this clonotype turned up many times. This chain joins TRBV5-1 and TRBJ2-7, with 7 bases fitting TRBD1. The V gene end was trimmed by 7 bases and the J gene end by 2 bases; junction bases not matched to a gene: 3. Germline V gives CDR1 SGHRS, CDR2 YFSETQ. The CDR3 totals 12 residues. The CDR3 protein is CASRDSTYEQYF. Here the CDR3 DNA reads TGCGCCAGCCGGGACAGTACCTACGAGCAGTACTTC.

In regard to this clonotype: This may arise from a read error, as a much more abundant clone is one base away. The chain recombines TRBV29-1 with TRBJ2-1, with D possibly matching TRBD1 (5 bases). The V gene lost 2 bases and the J gene lost 2 bases, with 10 bases spanning the gap. This CDR3 comprises 14 residues. Germline lookup yields CDR1 SQVTM and CDR2 ANQGSEA. The CDR3, as DNA: TGCAGCGTTGAATCAGGGCCCCCCTACAATGAGCAGTTCTTC. Encoded protein: CSVESGPPYNEQFF.